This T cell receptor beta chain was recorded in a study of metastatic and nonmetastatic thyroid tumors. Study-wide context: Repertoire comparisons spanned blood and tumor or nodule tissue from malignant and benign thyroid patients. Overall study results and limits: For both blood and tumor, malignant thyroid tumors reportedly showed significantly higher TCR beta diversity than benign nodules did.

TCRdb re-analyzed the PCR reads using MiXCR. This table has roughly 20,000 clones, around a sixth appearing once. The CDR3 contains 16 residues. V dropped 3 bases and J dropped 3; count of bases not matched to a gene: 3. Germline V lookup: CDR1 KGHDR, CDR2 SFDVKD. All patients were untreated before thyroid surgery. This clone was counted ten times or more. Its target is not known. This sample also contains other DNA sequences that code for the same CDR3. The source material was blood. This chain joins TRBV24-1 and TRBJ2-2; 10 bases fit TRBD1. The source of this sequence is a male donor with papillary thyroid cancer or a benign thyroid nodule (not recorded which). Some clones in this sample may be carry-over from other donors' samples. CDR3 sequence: CATSDPGTGDTGELFF. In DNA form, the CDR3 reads TGTGCCACCAGTGATCCCGGGACAGGGGACACCGGGGAGCTGTTTTTT.